This TCR beta chain originates from a study of T cell clones after liver transplantation. Study context: A pre-transplant mixed lymphocyte reaction with TCRbeta sequencing defined graft-donor-reactive clones followed in post-transplant blood. HCV positivity affected three of eight recipients; the rest lacked autoimmune or viral indications. Graft-donor-reactive sequences were compared with third-party-reactive TCRbeta sequences from pre-transplant mixed lymphocyte reactions.

The assay was immunoSEQ multiplex PCR, and TCRdb's table has in-frame clones only and misses some. The table records tens of thousands of clones, 83% of them present only once. The origin of this receptor is a human patient who received a liver transplant. Some T cells may be transferred from the graft donor. Sequences were derived from CD4+ T cells from blood, sampled at the 22-month timepoint.

DNA of the CDR3: TGTGCTAGTGGTTTTCTATCCCTTCCGGGACTAGCGGGACCGAACACCGGGGAGCTGTTTTTT. Amino acids: CASGFLSLPGLAGPNTGELFF. This chain connects TRBV12-5 to TRBJ2-2, with 13 bases fitting TRBD2. Trimming cost V 3 bases and J 0 bases; bases outside gene matches: 13. The CDR3 covers 21 residues. The germline V gene has CDR1 LGHNT and CDR2 FRNRAP.